The 21 T cell receptor beta chains given below trace back to one sample, sequenced in a study of CD8+ T cells in alopecia areata. Extracted RNA was reverse transcribed into cDNA, the sequencing template. TCRdb's copy holds only in-frame clones and misses some; the assay was immunoSEQ multiplex PCR. This sample has approximately 150,000 clones, with 45% to 60% found just once. The sample taken for sequencing was CD4+ T cells sorted from blood. These receptors originate from a human donor with alopecia areata.

Only a few counts were recorded for this clone. V gene TRBV25-1 combines with J gene TRBJ2-5; D gene ambiguous. The ends were cut back, 1 base at V and 5 bases at J, with 2 bases in the middle. The CDR3 runs to 11 residues. Germline CDR1 reads MGHDK; CDR2 reads SYGVNS. The CDR3 sequence is CASSELETQYF. For the CDR3, the DNA is TGTGCCAGCAGTGAATTGGAGACCCAGTACTTC.

Only a few counts were recorded for this clone. The rearrangement uses TRBV28 and TRBJ2-3, with D tentatively TRBD2 (6 bases). Trimming removed 10 bases from V and 4 bases from J, with 18 bases in between. There are 14 residues in the CDR3. CDR1 and CDR2 from the germline V gene are MDHEN and SYDVKM. CDR3 nucleotide sequence: TGTGCCACCCAACCCGGAGGGCCACCAGATACGCAGTATTTT. Translating gives CATQPGGPPDTQYF.

This chain uses TRBV7-2 with TRBJ2-1, with 9 nucleotides matching TRBD2. The J segment lost 9 bases and the V segment lost 5 bases, leaving 11 bases of the junction unmatched. Germline V lookup: CDR1 SGHTA, CDR2 FQGNSA. This CDR3 comprises 15 residues. The CDR3 region is CASSGSGSVPSEQFF. The DNA for the CDR3 is TGTGCCAGCAGCGGTAGCGGGAGTGTCCCCAGTGAGCAGTTCTTC.

This clone came up a few times. This sequence joins TRBV28 and TRBJ2-3; no reliable D call. This CDR3 contains 12 residues. CDR1 is MDHEN, CDR2 SYDVKM, per germline. Deletions cut 7 bases from V and 4 bases from J, with 9 bases between. The CDR3 coding sequence is TGTGCCAGCACGGAGTGGCCAGATACGCAGTATTTT. Its protein is CASTEWPDTQYF.

The CDR3 sequence is CASSLGYRPNYGYTF. The CDR3 nucleotides read TGTGCCAGCAGCTTGGGATACCGACCTAACTATGGCTACACCTTC. The J gene is TRBJ1-2, the V gene TRBV7-9; D not certain. Germline V lookup: CDR1 SEHNR, CDR2 FQNEAQ (reference sequence). Trimming took 3 bases from V and 0 from J, leaving 11 bases between them. The CDR3 extends over 15 amino acids. Together with reference TRBV7-9 and TRBJ1-2, the CDR3 gives the full variable domain: DTGVSQNPRHKITKRGQNVTFRCDPISEHNRLYWYRQTLGQGPEFLTYFQNEAQLEKSRLLSDRFSAERPKGSFSTLEIQRTEQGDSAMYLCASSLGYRPNYGYTFGSGTRLTVV.

In this sample, this clone turned up a few times. The CDR3 nucleotides are TGTGCCAGCAGACAAGGCGGCGGTGTGGACTATGGCTACACCTTC. It codes for CASRQGGGVDYGYTF. The chain joins TRBV27 to TRBJ1-2; D is unresolved. V lost 6 bases and J 3 bases, leaving 17 bases between the germline ends. This CDR3 is 15 amino acids long. In germline, CDR1 is MNHEY, CDR2 SMNVEV (reference sequence).

This clone was counted only a few times. The J gene is TRBJ1-5, the V gene TRBV19; a weak D match, TRBD1 (5 bases). The CDR3 extends over 12 amino acids. V dropped 11 bases and J dropped 6 bases, with 14 bases sitting between them. The germline V gene has CDR1 LNHDA and CDR2 SQIVND (reference sequence). This CDR3 reads CAASGKSQPQHF. The CDR3 DNA is TGTGCCGCGTCAGGGAAGAGTCAGCCCCAGCATTTT.

The chain employs TRBV4-1 and TRBJ1-5, with D possibly being TRBD1 (5 bases). The CDR3 loop spans 16 amino acids. The V and J ends lost 0 bases and 1 base respectively, with 10 bases between them. CDR1 is MGHRA and CDR2 is YSYEKL in the germline V gene. The chain's CDR3 is CASSQEGLGSNQPQHF. DNA for the CDR3: TGCGCCAGCAGCCAAGAGGGGCTGGGCAGCAATCAGCCCCAGCATTTT.

The V call is TRBV9, the J call TRBJ2-5; a weak D match, TRBD2 (5 bases). The length of the CDR3 is 15 residues. The germline V and J ends were trimmed by 4 bases and 5 bases, with 18 bases remaining between them. Germline CDR1 and CDR2: SGDLS and YYNGEE. The CDR3 protein is CASSPGPRAGETQYF. CDR3 nucleotides: TGTGCCAGCAGCCCAGGACCGAGGGCTGGGGAGACCCAGTACTTC.

This chain uses TRBV7-2 with TRBJ2-1; 10 bases map to TRBD2. The CDR3 covers 15 residues. V was pared by 5 bases and J by 6 bases, with 7 bases of the junction left unmatched. From germline, CDR1 is SGHTA and CDR2 FQGNSA. The CDR3, as DNA: TGTGCCAGCAGCCTATCCGGGACTAGCGCCAATGAGCAGTTCTTC. It translates to CASSLSGTSANEQFF.

V is TRBV19 and J is TRBJ1-2; D might be TRBD1 (5 bases). The germline V and J ends were trimmed by 7 bases and 8 bases, with 20 bases remaining between them. Germline lookup yields CDR1 LNHDA and CDR2 SQIVND (reference sequence). CDR3 length equals 14 residues. CDR3 residues: CASTPRAGSAGYTF. The CDR3 DNA reads as TGTGCCAGTACTCCCAGGGCGGGGTCTGCGGGCTACACCTTC.

The rearrangement joins TRBV4-1 to TRBJ1-2; D perhaps matches TRBD1 (5 bases). Germline CDR1 is MGHRA and CDR2 is YSYEKL. Trimming removed 1 base at V and 3 bases at J, with 12 bases between. This CDR3 is built from 15 residues. CDR3 loop: CASSQGDGAHYGYTF. The CDR3 coding sequence is TGCGCCAGCAGCCAAGGGGACGGTGCTCACTATGGCTACACCTTC.

The V gene is TRBV6-1, the J gene TRBJ1-3; D not certain. Trimming took off 4 bases at V and 3 bases at J, with 1 base between the two ends. This CDR3 region has 11 residues. Germline V gives CDR1 MNHNS, CDR2 SASEGT. This chain's CDR3 is CASSVGNTIYF. The CDR3 DNA reads as TGTGCCAGCAGTGTTGGAAACACCATATATTTT.

This clone appeared once. This chain connects TRBV6-5 to TRBJ2-3; D uncertain. V was cut by 6 bases and J by 5 bases, with 12 bases left in between. Germline-derived CDR1 and CDR2 are MNHEY and SVGAGI. CDR3 length: 13 amino acids. Written as DNA, the CDR3 is TGTGCCAGCAGATTCGACCTACAAGATACGCAGTATTTT. This sequence encodes CASRFDLQDTQYF.

The V gene is TRBV5-1, the J gene TRBJ2-7; TRBD1 is a possible D gene (5 bases). In germline, CDR1 is SGHRS, CDR2 YFSETQ. V shed 1 base and J shed 3 bases, with 8 bases lying between them. This CDR3 has 13 residues. CDR3 nucleotides: TGCGCCAGCAGCTTGAGTCAGGGCTACGAGCAGTACTTC. Amino acid sequence: CASSLSQGYEQYF.

The chain couples TRBV13 to TRBJ2-5; D ambiguous. CDR1 PRHDT and CDR2 FYEKMQ come from the germline V gene (reference sequence). The CDR3 runs to 11 residues. Trimming left V 6 bases short and J 4 bases short, with 6 bases between. The CDR3: CASSFIETQYF. CDR3 bases: TGTGCCAGCAGTTTCATAGAGACCCAGTACTTC.

This rearrangement joins TRBV7-8 to TRBJ2-5, with TRBD2 matching over 11 bases. Per the germline V gene, CDR1 is SGHVS and CDR2 is FQNEAQ. There are 19 residues in the CDR3. Trimming cost V 0 bases and J 3 bases; bases outside gene matches: 12. The CDR3 is CASSLAPIRGTSGKETQYF. The CDR3 DNA reads as TGTGCCAGCAGCTTAGCCCCCATCCGCGGGACTAGCGGTAAAGAGACCCAGTACTTC.

This clone was counted only a few times. V gene TRBV7-2 combines with J gene TRBJ2-4, with 9 bases fitting TRBD2. The germline V gene has CDR1 SGHTA and CDR2 FQGNSA. Trimming took 5 bases from V and 0 from J; bases not matched to a gene: 5. This CDR3 comprises 16 residues. Here the CDR3 reads CASSPTSGLAKNIQYF. The CDR3 region has the DNA TGTGCCAGCAGCCCGACTAGCGGCCTAGCCAAAAACATTCAGTACTTC.

This clone has just a few counts. This sequence joins TRBV7-2 and TRBJ1-2, with D possibly being TRBD1 (6 bases). Trimming pared 5 bases from V and 8 bases from J, leaving 18 bases between. There are 14 residues in the CDR3. Germline V CDR1 and CDR2: SGHTA, FQGNSA. In DNA form, the CDR3 reads TGTGCCAGCAGCCCGGCTCCAAACAGGGACGGCTACACCTTC. It specifies CASSPAPNRDGYTF.

V usage is TRBV5-1 and J usage is TRBJ2-7; D could derive from TRBD1 or TRBD2 (6 bases each). CDR3 size: 13 residues. Trimming stripped 4 bases from V and 5 bases from J, with 13 bases between. The germline V gene has CDR1 SGHRS and CDR2 YFSETQ. CDR3 coding DNA: TGCGCCAGCAGCGGGGGGCAAGGAAACGAGCAGTACTTC. This translates into CASSGGQGNEQYF.

This rearrangement joins TRBV5-1 to TRBJ1-5; D remains ambiguous. CDR1 is SGHRS and CDR2 is YFSETQ in the germline V gene. The V end was cut by 0 bases, the J end by 9 bases, with 10 bases between. The CDR3 spans 13 residues. CDR3 residues: CASSLVGSMPQHF. CDR3 nucleotide sequence: TGCGCCAGCAGCTTGGTAGGTTCGATGCCCCAGCATTTT.